This T cell receptor (beta chain) was obtained from a study of blood T cell repertoires in COVID-19. About this clone itself: Other nucleotide sequences in the sample specify the same CDR3.

Sequenced by immunoSEQ multiplex PCR; TCRdb stores in-frame clones only, minus some. The sample lists 380,000 or so clones; approximately 88% were seen once. The germline V gene has CDR1 GTSNPN and CDR2 SVGIG (reference sequence). The CDR3 has 11 amino acids. Deletions cut 1 base from V and 4 bases from J, with 2 bases between. The source material was PBMCs or T cells enriched from blood (not recorded which). This clonotype originated in a woman aged 40 to 49 with acute COVID-19. The chain recombines TRBV30 with TRBJ1-3; no clear D. CDR3 nucleotide sequence: TGTGCCTGGAGTGCAGGAAACACCATATATTTT. Amino acid sequence: CAWSAGNTIYF. Looking up the rest from reference TRBV30 and TRBJ1-3 gives the full variable domain: SQTIHQWPATLVQPVGSPLSLECTVEGTSNPNLYWYRQAAGRGLQLLFYSVGIGQISSEVPQNLSASRPQDRQFILSSKKLLLSDSGFYLCAWSAGNTIYFGEGSWLTVV.